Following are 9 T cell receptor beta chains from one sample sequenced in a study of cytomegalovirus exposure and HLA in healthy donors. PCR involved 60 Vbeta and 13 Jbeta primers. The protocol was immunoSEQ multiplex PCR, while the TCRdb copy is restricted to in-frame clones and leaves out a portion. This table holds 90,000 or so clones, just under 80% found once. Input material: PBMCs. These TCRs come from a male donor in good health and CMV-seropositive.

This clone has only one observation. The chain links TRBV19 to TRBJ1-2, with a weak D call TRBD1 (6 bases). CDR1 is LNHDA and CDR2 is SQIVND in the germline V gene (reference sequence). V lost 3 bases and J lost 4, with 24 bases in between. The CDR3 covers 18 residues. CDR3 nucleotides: TGTGCCAGTAGTATCACGACCTCTTCAGGGGCCTCCCGCTATGGCTACACCTTC. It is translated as CASSITTSSGASRYGYTF. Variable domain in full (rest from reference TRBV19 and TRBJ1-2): DGGITQSPKYLFRKEGQNVTLSCEQNLNHDAMYWYRQDPGQGLRLIYYSQIVNDFQKGDIAEGYSVSREKKESFPLTVTSAQKNPTAFYLCASSITTSSGASRYGYTFGSGTRLTVV.

This CDR3 reads CASSLKGTGGDEQYF. The CDR3 region has the DNA TGTGCCAGCAGCTTAAAGGGGACAGGGGGCGACGAGCAGTACTTC. The rearrangement joins TRBV7-6 to TRBJ2-7; 12 bases match TRBD1. This CDR3 comprises 15 residues. Trimming cost V 2 bases and J 5 bases; bases outside gene matches: 4. Germline loops: CDR1 SGHVS, CDR2 FNYEAQ.

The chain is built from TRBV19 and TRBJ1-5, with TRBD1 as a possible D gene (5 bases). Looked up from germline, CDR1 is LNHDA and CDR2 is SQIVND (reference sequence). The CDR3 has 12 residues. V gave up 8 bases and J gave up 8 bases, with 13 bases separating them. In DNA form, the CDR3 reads TGTGCCAGTGGGGCTCTCAGGGAGCCCCAGCATTTT. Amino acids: CASGALREPQHF. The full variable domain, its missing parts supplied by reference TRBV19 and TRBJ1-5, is DGGITQSPKYLFRKEGQNVTLSCEQNLNHDAMYWYRQDPGQGLRLIYYSQIVNDFQKGDIAEGYSVSREKKESFPLTVTSAQKNPTAFYLCASGALREPQHFGDGTRLSIL.

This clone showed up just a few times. This CDR3 reads CASSPRGYEQYF. The CDR3 DNA reads TGTGCCAGCAGTCCTAGGGGATACGAGCAGTACTTC. The chain uses TRBV28 and TRBJ2-7; the D gene is possibly TRBD1 (5 bases). Between the trimmed V and J ends, which lost 5 bases and 4 bases, there was a span of 9 bases. Looked up from germline, CDR1 is MDHEN and CDR2 is SYDVKM. The CDR3 covers 12 residues.

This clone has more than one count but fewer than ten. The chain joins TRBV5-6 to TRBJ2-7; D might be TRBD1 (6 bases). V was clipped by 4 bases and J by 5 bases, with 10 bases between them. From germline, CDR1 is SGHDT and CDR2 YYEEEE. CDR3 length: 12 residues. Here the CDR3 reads CASSPGQNEQYF. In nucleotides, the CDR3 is TGTGCCAGCAGCCCTGGACAGAACGAGCAGTACTTC.

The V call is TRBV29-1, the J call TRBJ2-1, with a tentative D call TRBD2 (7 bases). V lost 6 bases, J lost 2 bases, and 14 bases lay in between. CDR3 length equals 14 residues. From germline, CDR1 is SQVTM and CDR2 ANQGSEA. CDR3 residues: CSVGGAGAYNEQFF. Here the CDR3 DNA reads TGCAGCGTAGGGGGGGCGGGGGCCTACAATGAGCAGTTCTTC.

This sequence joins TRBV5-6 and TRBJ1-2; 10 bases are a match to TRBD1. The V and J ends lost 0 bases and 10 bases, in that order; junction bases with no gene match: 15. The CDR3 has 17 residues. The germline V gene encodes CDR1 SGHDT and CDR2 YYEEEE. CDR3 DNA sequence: TGTGCCAGCAGCTTGGTTCCTGGGGACAGGGGTAAAGAGGACTACACCTTC. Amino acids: CASSLVPGDRGKEDYTF. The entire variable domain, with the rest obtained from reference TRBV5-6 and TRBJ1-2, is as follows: DAGVTQSPTHLIKTRGQQVTLRCSPKSGHDTVSWYQQALGQGPQFIFQYYEEEERQRGNFPDRFSGHQFPNYSSELNVNALLLGDSALYLCASSLVPGDRGKEDYTFGSGTRLTVV.

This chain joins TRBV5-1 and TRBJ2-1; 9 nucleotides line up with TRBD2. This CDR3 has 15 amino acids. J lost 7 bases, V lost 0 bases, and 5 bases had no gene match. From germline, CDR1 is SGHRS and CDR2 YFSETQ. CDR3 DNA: TGCGCCAGCAGCTTGGTTGGCGGGAGGGGGAATGAGCAGTTCTTC. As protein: CASSLVGGRGNEQFF.

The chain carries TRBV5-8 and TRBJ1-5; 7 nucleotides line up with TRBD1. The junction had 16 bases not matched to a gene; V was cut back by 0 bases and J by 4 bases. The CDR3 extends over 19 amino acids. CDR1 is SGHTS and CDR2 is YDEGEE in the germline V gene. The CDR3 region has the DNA TGTGCCAGCAGCTTGGACTTCTTTGTTAAGACAGGGATAAATCAGCCCCAGCATTTT. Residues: CASSLDFFVKTGINQPQHF. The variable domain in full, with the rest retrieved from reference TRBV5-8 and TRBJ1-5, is EAGVTQSPTHLIKTRGQQATLRCSPISGHTSVYWYQQALGLGLQFLLWYDEGEERNRGNFPPRFSGRQFPNYSSELNVNALELEDSALYLCASSLDFFVKTGINQPQHFGDGTRLSIL.